Below, 30 T cell receptor beta chains from the same sample are listed, as sequenced in a study of molecular identifiers for immune sequencing clone quantification. One entry per CDR3 protein results from TCRdb running MiXCR on the PCR reads. The sample lists hundreds of thousands of distinct CDR3 sequences, over 25% seen once, with 0.75% to 0.8% in the top ten. Material: naive CD8+ T cells from blood, with Jurkat cell RNA spiked in. Subset meaning: FACS-sorted CD8+CD4-CCR7+CD45RA+ naive T cells. The receptors were gathered from a human donor in good health. Some libraries in this study had Jurkat cell RNA spiked in.

This clonotype was detected only a few times. V and J are TRBV5-4 and TRBJ2-1; possibly TRBD1 for D (6 bases). V dropped 0 bases and J dropped 4 bases, with 11 bases sitting between them. Germline V gene lookup returns CDR1 SGHNT and CDR2 YYREEE (reference sequence). The length of the CDR3 is 15 residues. The CDR3 loop reads CASSLGGGLYNEQFF. The CDR3 coding sequence is TGTGCCAGCAGCTTGGGAGGGGGTTTATACAATGAGCAGTTCTTC.

V usage is TRBV9 and J usage is TRBJ2-3, with a possible D match to TRBD2 (5 bases). This CDR3 is built from 14 residues. Germline assignment: CDR1 SGDLS and CDR2 YYNGEE. Between the trimmed V and J ends, which lost 0 bases and 7 bases, there was a span of 12 bases. This CDR3 reads CASSVASSPNTQYF. CDR3 coding DNA: TGTGCCAGCAGCGTAGCTTCTAGCCCAAATACGCAGTATTTT.

This clonotype was seen more than once but under ten times. The chain carries TRBV19 and TRBJ1-1, with D tentatively TRBD1 (5 bases). Germline loops: CDR1 LNHDA, CDR2 SQIVND (reference sequence). The CDR3 has 16 amino acids. V shed 5 bases and J shed 2 bases, with 18 bases lying between them. CDR3 in amino acids: CASSADSSTANTEAFF. DNA for the CDR3: TGTGCCAGTAGTGCTGACAGCTCGACCGCCAACACTGAAGCTTTCTTT.

Notes on this clonotype: A read error is possible here, since a much larger clone lies one base away. It is likely a read error, because the conserved phenylalanine at the end of the CDR3 is missing. The rearrangement links TRBV6-4 to TRBJ2-6; D is unresolved. CDR3 size: 14 residues. CDR1 is MRHNA, CDR2 SNTAGT, per germline. Trimming left V 7 bases short and J 0 bases short, with 7 bases between. As DNA, the CDR3 is TGTGCCAGCATCCGATGCTCTGGGGCCAACGTCCTGACTCTC. This codes for CASIRCSGANVLTL.

As for this clonotype: A much larger clone lies one base from this, so it may be a read error. This rearrangement joins TRBV28 to TRBJ2-3; no definite D call. Germline V gene data show CDR1 as MDHEN and CDR2 as SYDVKM. V lost 3 bases and J 2 bases, leaving 6 bases between the germline ends. There are 13 residues in the CDR3. The CDR3 DNA is TGTGCCAGCAGTTTTAGAGACACAGATACGCAGTATTTT. Translated, it gives CASSFRDTDTQYF.

This clonotype turned up a few times. This rearrangement joins TRBV27 to TRBJ2-3, with 8 bases identical to TRBD2. The trim removed 2 bases at V and 5 bases at J, leaving 6 bases unmatched. Germline CDR1 MNHEY, CDR2 SMNVEV (reference sequence). This CDR3 is 15 amino acids long. The CDR3 DNA follows: TGTGCCAGCAGTTTAACGAGCGGGAGTATAGATACGCAGTATTTT. Its translation is CASSLTSGSIDTQYF.

The sample holds a few counts of this clonotype. V usage is TRBV5-6 and J usage is TRBJ1-1; weak D call: TRBD1 (5 bases). The V and J ends lost 4 bases and 0 bases respectively, with 10 bases between them. Looked up from germline, CDR1 is SGHDT and CDR2 is YYEEEE. The CDR3 length is 14 residues. In nucleotides, the CDR3 is TGTGCCAGCAGCGCCAGGGCCATGAACACTGAAGCTTTCTTT. As protein: CASSARAMNTEAFF.

On this clonotype itself: A much bigger clone sits one base away, suggesting this may be a read error. The rearrangement joins TRBV23-1 to TRBJ1-5; D unclear. TRBV23-1 falls under the ORF class, with uncertain function. This CDR3 comprises 17 residues. Trimming stripped 6 bases from V and 0 bases from J, with 18 bases between. CDR3 sequence reads: CASRQKKGYYSNQPQHF. CDR3 sequence (DNA): TGCGCCAGCAGACAAAAAAAAGGGTATTATAGCAATCAGCCCCAGCATTTT.

With regard to this clonotype: Here the CDR3 omits its conserved ending phenylalanine or tryptophan, so a read error is the likely source. CDR3 loop: CASSYGQGAQPQHS. Here the CDR3 DNA reads TGTGCCAGCAGCTACGGACAGGGCGCGCAGCCCCAGCATTCT. The chain employs TRBV5-3 and TRBJ1-5; 8 bases match TRBD1. Being an ORF, TRBV5-3 has a function that is uncertain. The CDR3 is 14 amino acids.

In regard to this clonotype: One base away lies a much larger clone, so this may be a sequencing read error. The chain employs TRBV7-2 and TRBJ2-1; 10 bases match TRBD2. CDR1 is SGHTA and CDR2 is FQGNSA in the germline V gene. V lost 4 bases, J lost 11 bases, and 8 bases stayed unmatched. The CDR3 length is 14 residues. The chain's CDR3 is CASSSGLALGKQFF. CDR3 bases: TGTGCCAGCAGCTCGGGACTAGCGTTAGGTAAGCAGTTCTTC.

Notes on this clonotype: Its ends do not fully match the called genes, so a read error is possible. The V call is TRBV29-1, the J call TRBJ2-3, with 8 bases lining up with TRBD1. This CDR3 is 16 amino acids long. The germline gives CDR1 SQVTM, CDR2 ANQGSEA. CDR3 nucleotide sequence: TGCAGTGTTGCCCGGACAGGGATCTCTTGGACAGATACGCAGTATTTT. Translating gives CSVARTGISWTDTQYF.

On this clonotype itself: One junction end disagrees with the germline gene, perhaps due to a read error. This sequence joins TRBV7-6 and TRBJ1-2, with D hard to call. The germline V gene has CDR1 SGHVS and CDR2 FNYEAQ. The CDR3 totals 13 residues. The CDR3 DNA is TGTTCCAGCACCCAAGAACTTAACTATGGCTACACCTTT. Translated, it gives CSSTQELNYGYTF.

This clonotype was recorded many times. Here the CDR3 reads CASSLDLISGNTIYF. CDR3 coding DNA: TGTGCCAGCAGCTTAGATTTAATCTCTGGAAACACCATATATTTT. The genes are TRBV7-2 and TRBJ1-3; D not certain. Germline assignment: CDR1 SGHTA and CDR2 FQGNSA. CDR3 length equals 15 residues. Trimming removed 1 base at V and 0 bases at J, with 7 bases between.

This sequence joins TRBV27 and TRBJ2-7; a weak D match, TRBD2 (5 bases). CDR1 MNHEY and CDR2 SMNVEV come from the germline V gene (reference sequence). CDR3 length equals 13 residues. Trimming pared 8 bases from V and 4 bases from J, leaving 15 bases between. CDR3 in amino acids: CASRWTEGYEQYF. The CDR3 nucleotides read TGTGCCAGCCGATGGACCGAGGGTTACGAGCAGTACTTC.

A few counts support this clonotype. This rearrangement joins TRBV30 to TRBJ1-1; D unresolved. CDR1 GTSNPN and CDR2 SVGIG come from the germline V gene (reference sequence). The V and J ends lost 0 bases and 5 bases respectively, with 10 bases between them. This CDR3 is built from 13 residues. CDR3 DNA: TGTGCCTGGAGTGTAACCCTGAGGACTGAAGCTTTCTTT. As protein: CAWSVTLRTEAFF.

This clonotype was picked up a small number of times. A much larger clone is a single base away; this may be a read error. The chain recombines TRBV25-1 with TRBJ1-1; D not resolved. The V gene's germline CDR1 is MGHDK and CDR2 SYGVNS. This CDR3 contains 14 residues. CDR3 residues: CAGSELGFNTEAFF. CDR3 in DNA: TGTGCCGGCAGTGAATTGGGGTTTAACACTGAAGCTTTCTTT.

V gene TRBV19 combines with J gene TRBJ2-3, with a weak D call TRBD2 (5 bases). Germline V gene lookup returns CDR1 LNHDA and CDR2 SQIVND (reference sequence). Trimming left V 9 bases short and J 2 bases short, with 12 bases between. This CDR3 spans 13 amino acids. CDR3 amino acids: CASAEGLTDTQYF. The CDR3 DNA reads TGTGCCAGCGCCGAGGGTCTCACAGATACGCAGTATTTT. Together with reference TRBV19 and TRBJ2-3, the CDR3 gives the full variable domain: DGGITQSPKYLFRKEGQNVTLSCEQNLNHDAMYWYRQDPGQGLRLIYYSQIVNDFQKGDIAEGYSVSREKKESFPLTVTSAQKNPTAFYLCASAEGLTDTQYFGPGTRLTVL.

This clonotype has more than one count but fewer than ten. The J gene is TRBJ2-7, the V gene TRBV20-1; D gene ambiguous. V was clipped by 7 bases and J by 0 bases, with 13 bases between them. This CDR3 has 13 amino acids. Germline V gene data show CDR1 as DFQATT and CDR2 as SNEGSKA (reference sequence). CDR3 coding DNA: TGCAGTGTGTCGGGCACCAACTCCTACGAGCAGTACTTC. It codes for CSVSGTNSYEQYF.

The chain employs TRBV4-1 and TRBJ2-1; no definite D call. Trimming took off 0 bases at V and 4 bases at J, with 7 bases between the two ends. Germline CDR1 is MGHRA and CDR2 is YSYEKL. This CDR3 contains 14 residues. The CDR3 sequence is CASSQDTDYNEQFF. CDR3 sequence (DNA): TGCGCCAGCAGCCAAGATACAGATTACAATGAGCAGTTCTTC.

This clonotype was counted only a few times. The V gene is TRBV19, the J gene TRBJ2-3; 11 nucleotides align to TRBD2. The CDR3 totals 17 residues. CDR1 and CDR2 (germline): LNHDA, SQIVND (reference sequence). J lost 2 bases, V lost 6 bases, and 10 bases had no gene match. The CDR3: CASSWGSGGEITDTQYF. In DNA, the CDR3 is TGTGCCAGTAGCTGGGGTAGCGGGGGGGAAATCACAGATACGCAGTATTTT.

The rearrangement links TRBV13 to TRBJ2-2; no definite D call. Per germline, CDR1 PRHDT and CDR2 FYEKMQ (reference sequence). There are 12 residues in the CDR3. With 5 bases removed from V and 6 bases from J, the gap between germline ends came to 7 bases. This chain's CDR3 is CASSHLPGELFF. The CDR3 bases are TGTGCCAGCAGCCACTTGCCCGGGGAGCTGTTTTTT.

This clonotype has a count of ten or more. The chain employs TRBV29-1 and TRBJ2-1, with a possible D match to TRBD2 (6 bases). V was pared by 8 bases and J by 4 bases, with 15 bases between. Looked up from germline, CDR1 is SQVTM and CDR2 is ANQGSEA. The CDR3 is made up of 13 amino acids. The CDR3 DNA reads TGCAGCTTCCTATCGGCGGGGTACAATGAGCAGTTCTTC. This encodes CSFLSAGYNEQFF.

This clonotype was counted at least ten times. This chain joins TRBV12-3 or TRBV12-4 and TRBJ1-5, with D maybe TRBD1 (6 bases). The CDR3 has 13 amino acids. V lost 2 bases and J lost 7, with 9 bases in between. CDR3 nucleotide sequence: TGTGCCAGCAGTTTAACAGGGCCCCAGCCCCAGCATTTT. Translation: CASSLTGPQPQHF.

This clonotype was observed many times. V gene TRBV3-1 combines with J gene TRBJ1-1; D not certain. Germline-derived CDR1 and CDR2 are LGHDT and YNNKEL (reference sequence). There are 12 residues in the CDR3. V was trimmed by 1 base and J by 7 bases, leaving 7 bases between them. In DNA, the CDR3 is TGTGCCAGCAGCCAAGGGGTAGATGAAGCTTTCTTT. As protein: CASSQGVDEAFF.

At least ten counts were recorded for this clonotype. The chain recombines TRBV13 with TRBJ1-2; D is undetermined. The CDR3 extends over 14 amino acids. V was pared by 4 bases and J by 5 bases, with 14 bases between. Germline lookup yields CDR1 PRHDT and CDR2 FYEKMQ (reference sequence). CDR3 protein: CASSWTDGRYGYTF. CDR3 nucleotide sequence: TGTGCCAGCAGCTGGACGGACGGACGTTATGGCTACACCTTC.

This chain joins TRBV30 and TRBJ2-1; 9 bases map to TRBD1. V shed 3 bases and J 2 bases; nucleotides not matched to a gene: 5. The CDR3 covers 15 residues. Germline assignment: CDR1 GTSNPN and CDR2 SVGIG (reference sequence). The CDR3: CAWREGQGAYNEQFF. Here the CDR3 DNA reads TGTGCCTGGAGGGAGGGACAGGGCGCCTACAATGAGCAGTTCTTC.

V gene TRBV6-5 combines with J gene TRBJ2-7; TRBD1 matches at 9 bases. V lost 5 bases to trimming and J lost 6 bases; unmatched junction nucleotides: 8. The germline CDR1 and CDR2 sequences are MNHEY and SVGAGI. The CDR3 has 14 amino acids. As DNA, the CDR3 is TGTGCCAGCAGTACCGGGACAGGGCTATGCGAGCAGTACTTC. Encoded protein: CASSTGTGLCEQYF.

The rearrangement uses TRBV4-1 and TRBJ2-7; the D is unclear. Trimming cost V 1 base and J 2 bases, with 6 bases left between them. Germline CDR1 is MGHRA and CDR2 is YSYEKL. This CDR3 has 13 residues. The CDR3 sequence: CASSQVGPYEQYF. As DNA, the CDR3 is TGCGCCAGCAGCCAAGTAGGCCCCTACGAGCAGTACTTC.

This clonotype was seen ten or more times. The chain links TRBV28 to TRBJ1-5; 10 nucleotides align to TRBD1. Germline V lookup: CDR1 MDHEN, CDR2 SYDVKM. V dropped 6 bases and J dropped 5; count of bases not matched to a gene: 4. The CDR3 spans 14 residues. The CDR3 bases are TGTGCCAGCAGCCGGGACAGGGGCTATCAGCCCCAGCATTTT. This sequence encodes CASSRDRGYQPQHF.

This clonotype was detected many times. V is TRBV20-1 and J is TRBJ2-1; 8 bases are a match to TRBD1. CDR3 length: 14 residues. The germline V gene encodes CDR1 DFQATT and CDR2 SNEGSKA (reference sequence). The V gene end was trimmed by 6 bases and the J gene end by 6 bases; junction bases not matched to a gene: 10. The CDR3 region is CSATDDRGSNEQFF. The DNA of the CDR3 is TGCAGTGCAACAGACGACAGGGGCAGCAATGAGCAGTTCTTC.